Listed below are T cell receptor beta chains from one sample, sequenced in a study of blood T cell repertoires in COVID-19. Repertoires were generated with immunoSEQ multiplex PCR, while TCRdb's copy carries only in-frame clones and drops some. The sample holds 220,000 or so clones, about nine tenths seen once. The sequencing input was peripheral blood. All receptors derive from a man between 60 and 75 years old who had recovered from COVID-19. Both conserved end residues are part of each CDR3. The D gene is left open where the match is weak. Clone size, where shown, is once, few, many, or a class for clones that have expanded.

>TRBJ1-1|.|.|TRBV5-1
CASSSQGGNTEAFF
TGCGCCAGCAGCTCCCAGGGTGGGAACACTGAAGCTTTCTTT
>TRBJ2-2|.|.|TRBV2
CASRGLTTGELFF
TGTGCCAGCAGGGGGCTGACCACCGGGGAGCTGTTTTTT
>TRBJ2-5|.|TRBD2|TRBV20-1
CSASTSGTRFGETQYF
TGCAGTGCTAGTACCAGCGGGACCCGTTTTGGAGAGACCCAGTACTTC
>TRBJ2-2|.|.|TRBV27
CASSLRDSNTGELFF
TGTGCCAGCAGTTTACGGGACTCGAACACCGGGGAGCTGTTTTTT
>TRBJ2-7|.|TRBD2|TRBV9
CASSASGKLYEQYF
TGTGCCAGCAGCGCGAGCGGGAAGCTCTACGAGCAGTACTTC
>TRBJ2-1|.|TRBD2|TRBV6-2/TRBV6-3
CASTPVRTSGSGEQFF
TGTGCCAGCACCCCGGTACGGACTAGCGGGAGTGGTGAGCAGTTCTTC
>TRBJ2-5|.|TRBD2|TRBV3-1/TRBV3-2
CASSTVAGGPRTETQYF
TGTGCCAGCAGCACAGTAGCGGGGGGTCCCAGGACGGAGACCCAGTACTTC
>TRBJ1-1|.|TRBD1|TRBV7-9
CASSLGLTGSMITEAFF
TGTGCCAGCAGCTTAGGTCTGACAGGGTCGATGATCACTGAAGCTTTCTTT
>TRBJ2-1|once|TRBD2|TRBV11-3
CASSLDTPWREGYNEQFF
TGTGCCAGCAGCTTAGATACTCCCTGGCGGGAGGGCTACAATGAGCAGTTCTTC
>TRBJ1-2|.|.|TRBV24-1
CATSDPTRIYGYTF
TGTGCCACCAGTGATCCGACAAGAATTTATGGCTACACCTTC
>TRBJ2-5|.|.|TRBV4-3
CASSQDFGTSLPRETQYF
TGCGCCAGCAGCCAAGATTTTGGGACATCCCTTCCCCGAGAGACCCAGTACTTC
>TRBJ2-2|.|TRBD1|TRBV6-2/TRBV6-3
CASSSQRDSTGELFF
TGTGCCAGCAGTTCCCAACGGGACAGCACCGGGGAGCTGTTTTTT
>TRBJ1-5|.|.|TRBV15
CATSTSVQGRQPQHF
TGTGCCACCTCCACAAGTGTCCAGGGGCGTCAGCCCCAGCATTTT
>TRBJ1-3|.|TRBD1|TRBV5-1
CASSLTGGSGNTIYF
TGCGCCAGCAGCTTGACAGGGGGCTCTGGAAACACCATATATTTT
>TRBJ1-1|.|TRBD1|TRBV5-4
CASSGDRGDTEAFF
TGTGCCAGCAGCGGGGACAGGGGGGACACTGAAGCTTTCTTT
>TRBJ1-5|.|.|TRBV15
CATSPAAQPQHF
TGTGCCACCAGCCCCGCGGCTCAGCCCCAGCATTTT
>TRBJ1-2|once|TRBD1|TRBV18
CASSPSTGGRGYTF
TGTGCCAGCTCACCTTCGACAGGGGGAAGGGGCTACACCTTC
>TRBJ2-7|.|TRBD1|TRBV7-3
CASRSGPDRSYEQYF
TGTGCCAGCAGGTCCGGCCCGGACAGGAGCTACGAGCAGTACTTC
>TRBJ2-7|once|TRBD1|TRBV7-3
CASSEGTGGFYEQYF
TGTGCCAGCAGCGAAGGGACAGGGGGCTTCTACGAGCAGTACTTC
>TRBJ2-7|.|TRBD2|TRBV6-1
CASSEAGLAAYEQYF
TGTGCCAGCAGTGAAGCTGGGCTAGCGGCCTACGAGCAGTACTTC
>TRBJ1-6|.|.|TRBV7-2
CASSPREASDSPLHF
TGTGCCAGCAGCCCCCGGGAGGCATCGGATTCACCCCTCCACTTT
>TRBJ2-7|once|TRBD2|TRBV7-6
CASSQGVIAGGDYEQYF
TGTGCCAGCAGCCAAGGGGTCATAGCGGGAGGGGACTACGAGCAGTACTTC
>TRBJ2-7|.|TRBD1|TRBV30
CAWTPKPGTGPYEQYF
TGTGCCTGGACCCCCAAGCCAGGGACAGGACCCTACGAGCAGTACTTC
>TRBJ2-3|.|TRBD2|TRBV13
CASSYGLAGFTDTQYF
TGTGCCAGCAGCTACGGACTAGCGGGGTTCACAGATACGCAGTATTTT
>TRBJ2-7|.|TRBD2|TRBV19
CASSLSGVSYEQYF
TGTGCCAGTTCGCTTAGCGGGGTCTCCTACGAGCAGTACTTC
>TRBJ2-2|.|.|TRBV6-1
CASSENRGNTGELFF
TGTGCCAGCAGTGAAAATAGGGGCAACACCGGGGAGCTGTTTTTT
>TRBJ1-1|.|.|TRBV5-1
CASSPIRGTEAFF
TGCGCCAGCAGCCCTATCAGAGGCACTGAAGCTTTCTTT
>TRBJ2-2|.|TRBD2|TRBV3-1/TRBV3-2
CASSQRTSGNTGELFF
TGTGCCAGCAGCCAGAGGACTAGCGGAAACACCGGGGAGCTGTTTTTT
>TRBJ2-7|.|.|TRBV24-1
CATSDPIPGSRTYEQYF
TGTGCCACCAGTGACCCAATCCCCGGGTCCCGCACCTACGAGCAGTACTTC
>TRBJ2-2|.|.|TRBV6-4
CARSSGDNTGELFF
TGTGCCAGGAGTAGCGGAGATAACACCGGGGAGCTGTTTTTT
>TRBJ2-2|.|TRBD1|TRBV19
CASSNILDRGNTGELFF
TGTGCCAGTAGTAATATTTTGGACAGGGGGAATACCGGGGAGCTGTTTTTT
>TRBJ1-5|.|.|TRBV20-1
CSAGGQTRNQPQHF
TGCAGTGCTGGTGGGCAGACTCGCAATCAGCCCCAGCATTTT
>TRBJ2-7|once|.|TRBV16
CASSLKGTGAAYEQYF
TGTGCCAGCAGCCTTAAGGGAACAGGCGCAGCCTACGAGCAGTACTTC
>TRBJ1-2|.|.|TRBV5-1
CASSTIATGLNYGYTF
TGCGCCAGCAGCACGATTGCGACAGGTCTGAACTATGGCTACACCTTC
>TRBJ2-7|.|.|TRBV3-1/TRBV3-2
CASSQRYGDEQYF
TGTGCCAGCAGCCAAAGATACGGTGACGAGCAGTACTTC
>TRBJ1-1|once|.|TRBV28
CASSQDTSGNTEAFF
TGTGCCAGCAGTCAGGACACCTCTGGGAACACTGAAGCTTTCTTT
>TRBJ2-1|.|.|TRBV7-9
CASSLARGTYNEQFF
TGTGCCAGCAGCTTAGCTAGGGGTACCTACAATGAGCAGTTCTTC
>TRBJ2-5|.|.|TRBV5-1
CASSPGTQQETQYF
TGCGCCAGCAGCCCCGGGACTCAGCAAGAGACCCAGTACTTC
>TRBJ1-6|.|.|TRBV29-1
CSVETSDNSPLHF
TGCAGCGTTGAGACTAGTGATAATTCACCCCTCCACTTT
>TRBJ2-7|.|.|TRBV4-2
CASSQAGGEQYF
TGTGCCAGCAGCCAAGCGGGCGGGGAGCAGTACTTC
>TRBJ1-4|.|TRBD1|TRBV3-1/TRBV3-2
CASKRQGTEKLFF
TGTGCCAGCAAGAGACAGGGGACTGAAAAACTGTTTTTT
>TRBJ2-7|.|TRBD2|TRBV27
CASSSFQRGREQYF
TGTGCCAGCAGTTCTTTCCAGCGGGGGCGTGAGCAGTACTTC
>TRBJ1-1|.|.|TRBV2
CASSERRSSNTEAFF
TGTGCCAGCAGTGAAAGGAGGAGTTCGAACACTGAAGCTTTCTTT